What follows are 13 T cell receptor beta chains derived from one specimen sequenced in a study of beta chain features in type 1 diabetes. The study's findings and limits: All four CD4+ subsets from Type 1 diabetes patients carried moderately but significantly shorter TCRB CDR3s.

Expressed TCRB transcripts were sequenced because the isolated RNA had all been reverse transcribed beforehand. Only in-frame clones appear in the TCRdb table, and some are missing; sequencing was by immunoSEQ multiplex PCR. This sample has around 600,000 clones; roughly 12% occur once, and the top ten carry around 0.12%. These receptors are not linked to any known antigen. Sequenced material: naive CD4+ T cells from blood. These receptors were obtained from a man aged 30-40 years with type 1 diabetes.

This chain uses TRBV7-2 with TRBJ1-2, with TRBD1 as a possible D gene (5 bases). Germline V gene sequence: CDR1 SGHTA, CDR2 FQGNSA. Trimming removed 5 bases from V and 6 bases from J, with 16 bases in between. The CDR3 length is 14 residues. The CDR3 region has the DNA TGTGCCAGCAGCCCACAATCCTTGACAGATGGCTACACCTTC. As protein: CASSPQSLTDGYTF.

This chain uses TRBV14 with TRBJ2-5, with 8 nucleotides matching TRBD2. Germline V CDR1 and CDR2: SGHDN, FVKESK. The CDR3 spans 15 residues. The junction had 10 bases not matched to a gene; V was cut back by 5 bases and J by 5 bases. DNA of the CDR3: TGTGCCAGCAGCTGGCGGGTAGCGGGACGGGAGACCCAGTACTTC. Translating it yields CASSWRVAGRETQYF.

This clone turned up a few times. The chain has TRBV29-1 and TRBJ2-1; the D gene could be TRBD1 or TRBD2 (5 bases each). With 3 bases removed from V and 6 bases from J, the gap between germline ends came to 12 bases. The CDR3 loop spans 13 amino acids. CDR1 and CDR2 from the germline V gene are SQVTM and ANQGSEA. The CDR3 DNA reads as TGCAGCGTTGACCGGGACCGGGGCAATGAGCAGTTCTTC. Translating gives CSVDRDRGNEQFF.

Only a few counts were recorded for this clone. V usage is TRBV19 and J usage is TRBJ2-5, with 7 bases lining up with TRBD2. J lost 4 bases, V lost 5 bases, and 7 bases had no gene match. The CDR3 runs 14 residues. The germline gives CDR1 LNHDA, CDR2 SQIVND (reference sequence). The CDR3 region is CASSPRGGVETQYF. In DNA form, the CDR3 reads TGTGCCAGTAGTCCCCGGGGAGGGGTAGAGACCCAGTACTTC.

This rearrangement joins TRBV2 to TRBJ2-1; D gene unclear. V was pared by 0 bases and J by 13 bases, with 13 bases between. This CDR3 is built from 13 residues. Germline V gene data show CDR1 as SNHLY and CDR2 as FYNNEI. Here the CDR3 reads CASSEAYSSFQFF. As DNA, the CDR3 is TGTGCCAGCAGTGAAGCGTACAGCTCATTCCAGTTCTTC.

J is TRBJ1-6 and V is TRBV7-9; TRBD1 aligns across 8 bases. The CDR3 is 18 amino acids. After removal of 8 bases from V and 0 bases from J, the junction contained 12 bases not matched to a gene. The germline V gene has CDR1 SEHNR and CDR2 FQNEAQ (reference sequence). The CDR3 DNA reads as TGTGCCAGCCAGGGGGCAGGTGACGACAGCTCCTATAATTCACCCCTCCACTTT. This gives the protein CASQGAGDDSSYNSPLHF.

This clone appeared a few times. The chain links TRBV29-1 to TRBJ2-3; 13 nucleotides line up with TRBD2. The germline V gene has CDR1 SQVTM and CDR2 ANQGSEA. V lost 6 bases to trimming and J lost 1 base; unmatched junction nucleotides: 4. The CDR3 has 15 amino acids. The CDR3 reads CSVEGTSGGTDTQYF. In nucleotides, the CDR3 is TGCAGCGTCGAGGGGACTAGCGGGGGCACAGATACGCAGTATTTT.

This chain uses TRBV7-2 with TRBJ2-1, with TRBD2 identical over 13 bases. Germline CDR1 is SGHTA and CDR2 is FQGNSA. V trimming: 5 bases; J trimming: 1 base; junction bases outside the gene matches: 8. The length of the CDR3 is 18 residues. The CDR3 protein is CASSRTSGGVGSYNEQFF. The CDR3 DNA follows: TGTGCCAGCAGCCGGACTAGCGGGGGCGTCGGGTCCTACAATGAGCAGTTCTTC.

V is TRBV28 and J is TRBJ1-5, with D maybe TRBD1 (6 bases). V was trimmed by 5 bases and J by 4 bases, leaving 21 bases between them. The CDR3 covers 17 residues. Germline CDR1 is MDHEN and CDR2 is SYDVKM. This chain's CDR3 is CASSLRAGARNNQPQHF. CDR3 DNA: TGTGCCAGCAGTCTCCGCGCAGGGGCGCGCAATAATCAGCCCCAGCATTTT.

A note on this clone: The CDR3 ends on some other residue instead of the conserved phenylalanine or tryptophan, so this is likely a read error. The rearrangement joins TRBV7-8 to TRBJ2-4, with a possible D match to TRBD2 (5 bases). Germline V gene sequence: CDR1 SGHVS, CDR2 FQNEAQ. Trimming shortened V by 5 bases and J by 1 base, and 18 bases separated the two germline ends. The CDR3 is 17 amino acids. CDR3 region: CASSPESRRMAKNIQYL. CDR3 coding DNA: TGTGCCAGCAGCCCGGAGTCGAGGAGGATGGCCAAAAACATTCAGTACCTC.

The V call is TRBV25-1, the J call TRBJ2-5; D remains ambiguous. The better agreement between TRBJ2-7 and the DNA end casts doubt on the J call. Germline values: CDR1 MGHDK, CDR2 SYGVNS. The CDR3 spans 11 residues. The CDR3: CASSGVFEQYF. The CDR3 DNA reads as TGTGCCAGCAGTGGGGTCTTCGAGCAGTACTTC.

The V gene is TRBV7-9, the J gene TRBJ2-1, with D unclear. From germline, CDR1 is SEHNR and CDR2 FQNEAQ (reference sequence). This CDR3 comprises 13 residues. With 2 bases removed from V and 3 bases from J, the gap between germline ends came to 5 bases. This CDR3 is CASSLSRYNEQFF. The CDR3 nucleotides read TGTGCCAGCAGCTTAAGCCGCTACAATGAGCAGTTCTTC.

The chain recombines TRBV10-3 with TRBJ2-3; D uncertain. From germline, CDR1 is ENHRY and CDR2 SYGVKD. V lost 7 bases and J 0 bases, leaving 8 bases between the germline ends. The CDR3 is made up of 13 amino acids. CDR3 coding DNA: TGTGCCATCAAGACGGCTAGCACAGATACGCAGTATTTT. Residues: CAIKTASTDTQYF.